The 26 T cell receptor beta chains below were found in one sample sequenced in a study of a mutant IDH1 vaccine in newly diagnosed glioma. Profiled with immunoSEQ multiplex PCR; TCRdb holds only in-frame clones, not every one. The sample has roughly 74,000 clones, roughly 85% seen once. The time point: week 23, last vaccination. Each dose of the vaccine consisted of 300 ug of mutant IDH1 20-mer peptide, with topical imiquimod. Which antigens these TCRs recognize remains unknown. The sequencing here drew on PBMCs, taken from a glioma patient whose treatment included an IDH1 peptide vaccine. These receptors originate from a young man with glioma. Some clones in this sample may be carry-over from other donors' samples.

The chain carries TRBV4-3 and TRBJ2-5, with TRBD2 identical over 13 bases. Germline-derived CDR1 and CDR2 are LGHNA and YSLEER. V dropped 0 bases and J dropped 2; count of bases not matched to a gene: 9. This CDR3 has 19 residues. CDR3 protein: CASSQDRVTSGGLQETQYF. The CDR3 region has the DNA TGCGCCAGCAGCCAAGATCGGGTGACTAGCGGGGGGCTTCAAGAGACCCAGTACTTC.

The CDR3 nucleotides read TGTGCCAGCAGCCAAGACCCTTTGCGGGACACCGGGGAGCTGTTTTTT. Protein: CASSQDPLRDTGELFF. This chain uses TRBV4-2 with TRBJ2-2; TRBD2 might be the D (5 bases). The CDR3 has 16 amino acids. V lost 0 bases to trimming and J lost 3 bases, with 11 bases between them. Germline CDR1 and CDR2: LGHNA and YNFKEQ.

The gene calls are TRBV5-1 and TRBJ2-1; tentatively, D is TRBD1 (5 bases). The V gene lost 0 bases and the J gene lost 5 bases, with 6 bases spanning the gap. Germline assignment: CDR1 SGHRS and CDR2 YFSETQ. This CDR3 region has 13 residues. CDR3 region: CASSLGQHNEQFF. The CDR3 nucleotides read TGCGCCAGCAGCTTGGGACAGCACAATGAGCAGTTCTTC.

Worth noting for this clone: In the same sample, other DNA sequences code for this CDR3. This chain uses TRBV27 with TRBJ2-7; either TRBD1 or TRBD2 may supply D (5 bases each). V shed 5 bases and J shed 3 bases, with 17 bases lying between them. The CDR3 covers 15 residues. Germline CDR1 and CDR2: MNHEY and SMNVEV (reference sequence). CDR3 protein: CASSPGTTVVYEQYF. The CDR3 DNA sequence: TGTGCCAGCAGTCCTGGGACCACGGTCGTCTACGAGCAGTACTTC.

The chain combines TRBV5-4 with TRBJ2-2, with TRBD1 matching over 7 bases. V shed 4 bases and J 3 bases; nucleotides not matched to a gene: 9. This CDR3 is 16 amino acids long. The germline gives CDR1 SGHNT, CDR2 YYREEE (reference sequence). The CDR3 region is CASSVPGQSYTGELFF. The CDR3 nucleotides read TGTGCCAGCAGCGTACCGGGACAGTCTTACACCGGGGAGCTGTTTTTT.

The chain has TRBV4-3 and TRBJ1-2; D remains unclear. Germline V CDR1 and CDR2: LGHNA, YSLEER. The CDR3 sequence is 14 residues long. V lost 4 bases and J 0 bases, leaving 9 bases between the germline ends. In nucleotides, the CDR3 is TGCGCCAGCAGCCCCGGACCTTCTAACTATGGCTACACCTTC. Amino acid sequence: CASSPGPSNYGYTF.

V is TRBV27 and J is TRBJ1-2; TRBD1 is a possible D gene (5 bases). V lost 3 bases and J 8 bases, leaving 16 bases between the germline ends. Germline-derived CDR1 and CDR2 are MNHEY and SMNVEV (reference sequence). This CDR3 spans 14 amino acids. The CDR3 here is CASSFGGSSGGYTF. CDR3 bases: TGTGCCAGCAGTTTTGGGGGATCTTCAGGGGGCTACACCTTC.

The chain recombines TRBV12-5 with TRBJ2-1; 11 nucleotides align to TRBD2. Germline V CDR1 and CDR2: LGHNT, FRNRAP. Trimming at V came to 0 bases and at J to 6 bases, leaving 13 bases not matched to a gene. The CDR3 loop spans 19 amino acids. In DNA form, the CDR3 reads TGTGCTAGTGGTTTGGTAGAACTAGCGGGAGTCGGGGATCGCAATGAGCAGTTCTTC. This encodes CASGLVELAGVGDRNEQFF.

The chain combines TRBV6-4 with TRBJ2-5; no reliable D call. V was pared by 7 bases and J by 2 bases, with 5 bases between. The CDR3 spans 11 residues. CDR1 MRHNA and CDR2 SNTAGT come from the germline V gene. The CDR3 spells CASTPQETQYF. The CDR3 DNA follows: TGTGCCAGCACTCCTCAAGAGACCCAGTACTTC.

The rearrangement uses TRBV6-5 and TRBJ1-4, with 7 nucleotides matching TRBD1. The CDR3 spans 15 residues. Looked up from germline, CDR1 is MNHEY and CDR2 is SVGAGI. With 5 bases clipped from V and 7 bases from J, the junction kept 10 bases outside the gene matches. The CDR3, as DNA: TGTGCCAGCAGTCCCAGGACAGGCTTCGTTGAAAAACTGTTTTTT. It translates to CASSPRTGFVEKLFF.

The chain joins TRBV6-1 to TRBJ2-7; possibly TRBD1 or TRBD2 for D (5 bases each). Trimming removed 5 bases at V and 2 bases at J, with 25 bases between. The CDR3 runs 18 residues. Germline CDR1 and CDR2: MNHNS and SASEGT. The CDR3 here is CASSKDPKSGTDTYEQYF. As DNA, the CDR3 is TGTGCCAGCAGTAAAGACCCCAAGTCCGGGACGGACACCTACGAGCAGTACTTC.

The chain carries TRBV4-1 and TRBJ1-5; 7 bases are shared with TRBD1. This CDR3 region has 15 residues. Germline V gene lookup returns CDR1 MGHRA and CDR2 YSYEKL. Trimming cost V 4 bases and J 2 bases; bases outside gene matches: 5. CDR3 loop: CASSRAGGGNQPQHF. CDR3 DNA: TGCGCCAGCAGCCGGGCAGGGGGTGGCAATCAGCCCCAGCATTTT.

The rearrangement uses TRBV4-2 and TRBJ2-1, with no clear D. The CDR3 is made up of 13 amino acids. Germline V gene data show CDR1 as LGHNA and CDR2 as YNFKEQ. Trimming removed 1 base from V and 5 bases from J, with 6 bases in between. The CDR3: CASSQAGDNEQFF. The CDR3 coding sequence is TGTGCCAGCAGCCAAGCAGGCGACAATGAGCAGTTCTTC.

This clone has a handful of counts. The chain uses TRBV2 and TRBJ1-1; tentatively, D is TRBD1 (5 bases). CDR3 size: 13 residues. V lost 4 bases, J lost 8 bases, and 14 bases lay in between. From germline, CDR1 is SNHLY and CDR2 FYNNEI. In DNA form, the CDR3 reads TGTGCCAGCAGTGCTTCCGGGGGGTTCGAAGCTTTCTTT. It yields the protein CASSASGGFEAFF.

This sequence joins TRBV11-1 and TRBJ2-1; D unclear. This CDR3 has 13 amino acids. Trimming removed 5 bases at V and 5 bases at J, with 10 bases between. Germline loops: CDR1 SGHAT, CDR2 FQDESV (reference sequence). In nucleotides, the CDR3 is TGTGCCAGCAGCGTATACTTCGACAATGAGCAGTTCTTC. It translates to CASSVYFDNEQFF.

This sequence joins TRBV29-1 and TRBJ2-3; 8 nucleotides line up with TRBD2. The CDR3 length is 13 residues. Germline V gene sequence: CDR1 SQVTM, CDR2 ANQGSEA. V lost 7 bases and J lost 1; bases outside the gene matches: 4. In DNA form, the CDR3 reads TGCAGCGGAGATAGCGGGGGCACAGATACGCAGTATTTT. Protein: CSGDSGGTDTQYF.

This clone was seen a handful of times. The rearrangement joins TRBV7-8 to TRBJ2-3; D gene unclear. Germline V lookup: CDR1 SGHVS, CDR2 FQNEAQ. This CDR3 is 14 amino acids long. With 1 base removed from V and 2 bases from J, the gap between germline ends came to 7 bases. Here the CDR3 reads CASSLGPNTDTQYF. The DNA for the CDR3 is TGTGCCAGCAGCTTAGGGCCGAACACAGATACGCAGTATTTT.

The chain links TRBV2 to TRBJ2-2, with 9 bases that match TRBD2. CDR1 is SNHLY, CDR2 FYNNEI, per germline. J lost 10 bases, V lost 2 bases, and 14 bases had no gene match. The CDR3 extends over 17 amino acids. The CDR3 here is CASSERNLRGGPKELFF. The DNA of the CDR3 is TGTGCCAGCAGTGAAAGGAATTTGCGGGGGGGGCCGAAGGAGCTGTTTTTT.

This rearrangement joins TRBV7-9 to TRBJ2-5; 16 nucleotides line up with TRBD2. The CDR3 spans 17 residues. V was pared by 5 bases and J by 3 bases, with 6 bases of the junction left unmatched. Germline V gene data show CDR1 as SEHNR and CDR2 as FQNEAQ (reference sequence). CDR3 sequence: CASSRGLAGGPEETQYF. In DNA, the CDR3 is TGTGCCAGCAGCAGGGGACTAGCGGGGGGGCCAGAAGAGACCCAGTACTTC.

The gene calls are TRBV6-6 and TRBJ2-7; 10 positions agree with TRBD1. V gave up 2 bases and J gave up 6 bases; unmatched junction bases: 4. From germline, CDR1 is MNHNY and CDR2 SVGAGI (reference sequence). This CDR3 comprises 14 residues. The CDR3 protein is CASSYRDRGIEQYF. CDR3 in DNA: TGTGCCAGCAGTTACCGGGACAGGGGAATCGAGCAGTACTTC.

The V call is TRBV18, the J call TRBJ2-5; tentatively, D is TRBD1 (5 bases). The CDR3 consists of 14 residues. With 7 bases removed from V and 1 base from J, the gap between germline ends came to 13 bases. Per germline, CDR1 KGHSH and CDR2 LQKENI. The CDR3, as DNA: TGTGCCAGCTTTGAACAGGAGATCCAAGAGACCCAGTACTTC. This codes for CASFEQEIQETQYF.

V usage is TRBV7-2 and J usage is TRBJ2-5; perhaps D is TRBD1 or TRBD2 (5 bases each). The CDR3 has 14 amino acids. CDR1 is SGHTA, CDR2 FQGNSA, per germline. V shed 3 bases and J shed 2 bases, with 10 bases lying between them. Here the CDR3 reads CASSLMGRQETQYF. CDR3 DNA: TGTGCCAGCAGCTTGATGGGACGGCAAGAGACCCAGTACTTC.

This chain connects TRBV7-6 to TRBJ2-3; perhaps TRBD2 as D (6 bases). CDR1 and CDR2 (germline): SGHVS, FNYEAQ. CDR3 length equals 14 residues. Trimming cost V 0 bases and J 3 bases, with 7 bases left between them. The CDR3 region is CASSLAGGTDTQYF. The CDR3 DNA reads TGTGCCAGCAGCTTAGCGGGGGGTACAGATACGCAGTATTTT. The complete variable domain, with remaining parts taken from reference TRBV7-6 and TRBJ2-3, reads GAGVSQSPRYKVTKRGQDVALRCDPISGHVSLYWYRQALGQGPEFLTYFNYEAQQDKSGLPNDRFSAERPEGSISTLTIQRTEQRDSAMYRCASSLAGGTDTQYFGPGTRLTVL.

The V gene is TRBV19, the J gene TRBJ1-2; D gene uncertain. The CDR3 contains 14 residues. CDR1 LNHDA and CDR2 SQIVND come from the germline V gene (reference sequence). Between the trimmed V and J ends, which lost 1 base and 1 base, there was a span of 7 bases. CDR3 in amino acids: CASSIATINYGYTF. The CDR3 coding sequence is TGTGCCAGTAGTATAGCCACGATTAACTATGGCTACACCTTC.

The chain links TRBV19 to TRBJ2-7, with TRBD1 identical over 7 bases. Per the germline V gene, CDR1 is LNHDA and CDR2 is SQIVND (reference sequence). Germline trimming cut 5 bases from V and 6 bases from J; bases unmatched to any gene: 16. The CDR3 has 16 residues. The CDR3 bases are TGTGCCAGTAGTCCAGGTTTATGGACAGGCTTCCCCGAGCAGTACTTC. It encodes CASSPGLWTGFPEQYF.

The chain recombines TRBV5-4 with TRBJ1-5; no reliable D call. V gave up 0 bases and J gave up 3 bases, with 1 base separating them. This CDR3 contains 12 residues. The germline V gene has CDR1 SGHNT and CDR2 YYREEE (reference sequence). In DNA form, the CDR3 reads TGTGCCAGCAGCTTGGACAATCAGCCCCAGCATTTT. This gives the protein CASSLDNQPQHF.